Listed below are T cell receptor beta chains from one sample, sequenced in a study of blood T cells in healthy people across ages. MiXCR, run by TCRdb on the 5' RACE reads, gives a single entry per CDR3 protein. This table holds about 280,000 distinct CDR3 sequences, 25% to 30% found once. Sequenced input: blood. The origin of the receptors is a woman in her seventies in good health. Each CDR3 is given with its conserved first and last residue. The D gene is left open where the match is weak. Size is stated for part of the rows, as once, few or many counts, or as a class when the clone is expanded.

>.|.|TRBV11-1|TRBJ2-7
CASSAGAHEQYF
TGTGCCAGCAGCGCCGGGGCCCACGAGCAGTACTTC
>many|.|TRBV7-2|TRBJ2-5
CASSLATQETQYF
TGTGCCAGCAGCTTAGCAACCCAAGAGACCCAGTACTTC
>few|TRBD1|TRBV20-1|TRBJ2-3
CSARRTGHSDTQYF
TGCAGTGCTAGAAGGACAGGGCACTCAGATACGCAGTATTTT
>.|TRBD2|TRBV6-2/TRBV6-3|TRBJ2-5
CASRETSGTRETQYF
TGTGCCAGCAGGGAGACTAGCGGGACTCGAGAGACCCAGTACTTC
>.|.|TRBV11-1|TRBJ1-5
CASSPGQNQPQHF
TGTGCCAGCAGTCCCGGACAGAATCAGCCCCAGCATTTT
>.|TRBD2|TRBV12-3/TRBV12-4|TRBJ2-3
CASSPGTSGAGTDTQYF
TGTGCCAGCAGTCCCGGGACTAGCGGGGCGGGAACAGATACGCAGTATTTT
>few|TRBD1|TRBV27|TRBJ2-7
CASSPRQGINEQYF
TGTGCCAGCAGCCCACGACAGGGGATCAACGAGCAGTACTTC
>few|.|TRBV7-9|TRBJ2-5
CASSLVQGKEAQYF
TGTGCCAGCAGCTTAGTGCAGGGGAAAGAGGCCCAGTACTTC
>few|.|TRBV6-5|TRBJ2-7
CASSYSRAYGHEQYF
TGTGCCAGCAGTTACTCGAGAGCTTACGGTCACGAGCAGTACTTC
>once|.|TRBV10-3|TRBJ2-7
CAISRGSYEQYF
TGTGCCATCAGCAGGGGTTCCTACGAGCAGTACTTC
>.|.|TRBV5-1|TRBJ2-3
CASSLPNPAPTQYF
TGCGCCAGCAGCTTACCTAATCCCGCCCCTACGCAGTATTTT
>.|.|TRBV20-1|TRBJ1-2
CSASSWTETNYGYTF
TGCAGTGCTAGTTCTTGGACAGAGACTAACTATGGCTACACCTTC
>many|TRBD1|TRBV29-1|TRBJ2-4
CSVETGSKNIQYF
TGCAGCGTTGAGACAGGGTCCAAAAACATTCAGTACTTC
>few|.|TRBV2|TRBJ1-4
CASKETRDSNEKLFF
TGTGCCAGCAAAGAGACCCGGGATAGTAATGAAAAACTGTTTTTT
>few|TRBD2|TRBV20-1|TRBJ2-4
CSARSAGGSSQNIQYF
TGCAGTGCTAGATCTGCGGGCGGGAGTTCCCAAAACATTCAGTACTTC
>few|TRBD1|TRBV20-1|TRBJ1-1
CSAEGGQGSMGTTEAFF
TGCAGTGCTGAGGGGGGACAGGGTAGTATGGGGACCACTGAAGCTTTCTTT
>.|TRBD2|TRBV10-3|TRBJ2-7
CAISTLAGAGEQYF
TGTGCCATCAGCACCTTAGCGGGAGCGGGCGAGCAGTACTTC
>.|TRBD2|TRBV5-1|TRBJ2-2
CASSWASGASGELFF
TGCGCCAGCAGCTGGGCTAGCGGGGCCTCCGGGGAGCTGTTTTTT